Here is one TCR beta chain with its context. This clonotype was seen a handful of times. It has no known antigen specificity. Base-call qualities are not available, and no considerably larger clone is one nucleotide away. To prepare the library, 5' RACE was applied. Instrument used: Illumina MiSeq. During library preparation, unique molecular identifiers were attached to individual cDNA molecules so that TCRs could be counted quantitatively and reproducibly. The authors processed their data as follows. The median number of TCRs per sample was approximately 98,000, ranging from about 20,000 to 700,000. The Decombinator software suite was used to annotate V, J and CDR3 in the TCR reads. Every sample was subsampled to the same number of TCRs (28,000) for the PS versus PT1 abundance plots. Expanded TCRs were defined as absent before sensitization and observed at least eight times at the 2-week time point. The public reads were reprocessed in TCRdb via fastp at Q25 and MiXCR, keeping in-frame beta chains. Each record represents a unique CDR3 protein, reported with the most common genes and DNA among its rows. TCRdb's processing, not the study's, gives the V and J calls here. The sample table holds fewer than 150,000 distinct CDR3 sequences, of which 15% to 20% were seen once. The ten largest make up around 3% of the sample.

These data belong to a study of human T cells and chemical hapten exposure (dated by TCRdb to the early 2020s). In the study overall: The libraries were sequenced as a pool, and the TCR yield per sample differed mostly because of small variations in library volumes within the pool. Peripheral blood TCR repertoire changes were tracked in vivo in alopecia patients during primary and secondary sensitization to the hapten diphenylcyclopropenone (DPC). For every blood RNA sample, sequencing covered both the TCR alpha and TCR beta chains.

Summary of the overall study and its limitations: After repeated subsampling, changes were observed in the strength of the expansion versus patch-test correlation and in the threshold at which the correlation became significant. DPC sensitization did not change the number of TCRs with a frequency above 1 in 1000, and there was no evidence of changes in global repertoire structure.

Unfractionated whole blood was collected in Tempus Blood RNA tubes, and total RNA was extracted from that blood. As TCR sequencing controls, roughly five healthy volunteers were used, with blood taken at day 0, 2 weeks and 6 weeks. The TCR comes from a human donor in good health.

The encoded CDR3 is CSARDRTGGAKEQFF. The nucleotide sequence reads TGCAGTGCTAGAGATAGGACGGGAGGTGCGAAAGAGCAGTTCTTC. In this chain, TRBV20-1 is recombined with TRBJ2-1, with 7 central nucleotides matching TRBD2. Its CDR3 holds 15 amino acids, cysteine through phenylalanine. Only CDR3 DNA is held: 45 bases, read in frame from base 1. Ends trimmed: V by 0 bases, J by 10 bases; bases unmatched to a gene: 12. CDR1 and CDR2 are read off the germline V gene (reference sequence) as DFQATT and SNEGSKA.